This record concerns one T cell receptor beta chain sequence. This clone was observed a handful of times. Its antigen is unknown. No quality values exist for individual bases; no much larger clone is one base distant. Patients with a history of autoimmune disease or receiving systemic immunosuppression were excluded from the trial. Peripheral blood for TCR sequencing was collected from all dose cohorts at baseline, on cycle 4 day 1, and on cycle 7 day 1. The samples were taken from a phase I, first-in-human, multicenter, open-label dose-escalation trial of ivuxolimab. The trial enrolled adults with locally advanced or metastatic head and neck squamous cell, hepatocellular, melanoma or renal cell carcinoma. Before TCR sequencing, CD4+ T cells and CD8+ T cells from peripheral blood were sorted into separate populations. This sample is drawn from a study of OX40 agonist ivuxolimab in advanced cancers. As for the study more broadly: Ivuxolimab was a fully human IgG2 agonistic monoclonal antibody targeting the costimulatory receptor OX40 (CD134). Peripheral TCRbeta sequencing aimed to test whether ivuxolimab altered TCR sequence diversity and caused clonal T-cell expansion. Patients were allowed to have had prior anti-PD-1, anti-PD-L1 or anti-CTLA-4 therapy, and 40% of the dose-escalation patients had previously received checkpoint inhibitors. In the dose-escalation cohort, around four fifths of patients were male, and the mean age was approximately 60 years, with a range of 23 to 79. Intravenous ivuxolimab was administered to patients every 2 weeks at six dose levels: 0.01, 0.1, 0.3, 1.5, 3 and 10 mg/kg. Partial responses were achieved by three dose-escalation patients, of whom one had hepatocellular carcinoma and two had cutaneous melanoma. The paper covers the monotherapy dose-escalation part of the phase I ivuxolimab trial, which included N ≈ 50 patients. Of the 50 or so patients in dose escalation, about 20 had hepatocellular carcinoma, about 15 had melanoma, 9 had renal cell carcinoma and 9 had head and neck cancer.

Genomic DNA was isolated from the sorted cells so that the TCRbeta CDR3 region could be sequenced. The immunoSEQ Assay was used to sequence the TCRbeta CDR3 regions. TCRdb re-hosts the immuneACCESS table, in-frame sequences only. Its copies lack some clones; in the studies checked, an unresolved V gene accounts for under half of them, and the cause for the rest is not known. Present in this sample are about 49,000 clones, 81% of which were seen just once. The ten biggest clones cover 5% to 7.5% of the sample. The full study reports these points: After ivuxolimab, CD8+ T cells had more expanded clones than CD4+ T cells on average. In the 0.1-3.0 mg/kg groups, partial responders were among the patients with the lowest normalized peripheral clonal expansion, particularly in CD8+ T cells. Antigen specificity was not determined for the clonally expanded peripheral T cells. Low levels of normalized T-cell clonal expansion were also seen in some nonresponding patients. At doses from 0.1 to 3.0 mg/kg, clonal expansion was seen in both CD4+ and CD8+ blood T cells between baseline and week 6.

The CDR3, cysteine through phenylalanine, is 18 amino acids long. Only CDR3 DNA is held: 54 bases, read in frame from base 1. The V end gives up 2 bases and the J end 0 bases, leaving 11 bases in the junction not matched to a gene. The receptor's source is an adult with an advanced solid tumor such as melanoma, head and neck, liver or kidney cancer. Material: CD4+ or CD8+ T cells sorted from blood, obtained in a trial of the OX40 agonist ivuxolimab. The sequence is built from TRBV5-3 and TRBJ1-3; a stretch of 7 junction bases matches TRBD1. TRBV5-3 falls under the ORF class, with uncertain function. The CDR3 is CARSLKPTGLHSGNTIYF. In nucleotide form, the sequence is TGTGCCAGAAGCTTAAAACCGACAGGGCTCCACTCTGGAAACACCATATATTTT.